This is a list of T cell receptor beta chains from one sample in a study of blood T cell repertoires in COVID-19. Produced via immunoSEQ multiplex PCR; TCRdb's table is partial and in-frame only. The repertoire includes 50,000 or so clones, 85% to 90% of them detected once, and roughly a quarter sits in the top ten. Sequenced sample: peripheral blood. The source of these receptors is a human donor in a cohort sampled during active COVID-19. Both conserved end residues are part of each CDR3. The D gene is left open where the match is weak. Size is omitted from some rows. Given values are once, few, many or a class for expanded clones.

d_call,clone_size,v_call,j_call,cdr3_nt,cdr3_aa
NA,NA,TRBV19,TRBJ1-5,TGTGCCAGTACCCCGGGGTGGGGAAGTAGCAATCAGCCCCAGCATTTT,CASTPGWGSSNQPQHF
TRBD2,NA,TRBV3-1/TRBV3-2,TRBJ2-5,TGTGCCAGCAGGGGAAACTCGGGGGGTCACCAAGAGACCCAGTACTTC,CASRGNSGGHQETQYF
TRBD2,many,TRBV3-1/TRBV3-2,TRBJ2-3,TGTGCCAGCAGCCACAAACGCGGGGGGCCTAGCACAGATACGCAGTATTTT,CASSHKRGGPSTDTQYF
TRBD2,NA,TRBV9,TRBJ2-5,TGTGCCAGCAGCCCATACTGGACTAGCGGGACCGCGGGGAGGCAAGAGACCCAGTACTTC,CASSPYWTSGTAGRQETQYF
TRBD2,NA,TRBV24-1,TRBJ2-3,TGTGCCACCAGTACTAGCGGGGGGGCATTAGATACGCAGTATTTT,CATSTSGGALDTQYF
NA,once,TRBV5-3,TRBJ2-2,TGTGCCAGAAGCTTGATCGGACTCCCGCCCGGGGAGCTGTTTTTT,CARSLIGLPPGELFF
NA,once,TRBV9,TRBJ2-5,TGTGCCAGCAGCGTAGCCGAGGGCTACCAGGGGGAGACCCAGTACTTC,CASSVAEGYQGETQYF
TRBD2,NA,TRBV11-2,TRBJ2-5,TGTGCCAGCAGCTTAGTCCCGCTGGTAGCGGGGGGCCGCCAGTACTTC,CASSLVPLVAGGRQYF
TRBD2,few,TRBV4-1,TRBJ2-3,TGCGCCAGCAGCCAACGAGCGGGGGGGAACACAGATACGCAGTATTTT,CASSQRAGGNTDTQYF
TRBD1,NA,TRBV25-1,TRBJ1-3,TGTGCCAGCAGTACATCGGGACAGTTCACGAACACCATATATTTT,CASSTSGQFTNTIYF
TRBD2,NA,TRBV9,TRBJ2-7,TGTGCCAGCAGCTCCGTCGGGGGGGCTGCCTACGAGCAGTACTTC,CASSSVGGAAYEQYF
TRBD1,once,TRBV27,TRBJ1-2,TGTGCCAGCAGTTCGGGACAGGGGAGCTATGGCTACACCTTC,CASSSGQGSYGYTF
TRBD2,NA,TRBV5-4,TRBJ2-3,TGTGCCAGCAGCCCACTAGCGGGCACAGATACGCAGTATTTT,CASSPLAGTDTQYF
TRBD2,once,TRBV5-4,TRBJ2-3,TGTGCCAGCAGAATCGCGGGGGGCTACACAGATACGCAGTATTTT,CASRIAGGYTDTQYF
NA,few,TRBV27,TRBJ2-1,TGTGCCAGCAGTCTGACTAGACACGAGCAGTTCTTC,CASSLTRHEQFF
NA,NA,TRBV3-1/TRBV3-2,TRBJ2-2,TGTGCCAGCAGCGCTGGACTGATCACCGGGGAGCTGTTTTTT,CASSAGLITGELFF
TRBD1,NA,TRBV28,TRBJ2-5,TGTGCCAGCAGTACTCAGGACAGGGGAGCGGAGACCCAGTACTTC,CASSTQDRGAETQYF
NA,NA,TRBV5-1,TRBJ2-3,TGCGCCAGCAGCTTGCAAGGTAGCTCTAGCACAGATACGCAGTATTTT,CASSLQGSSSTDTQYF
TRBD1,NA,TRBV18,TRBJ1-1,TGTGCCAGCTCACCCAATCTCAGGGGGCTTAAGAACACTGAAGCTTTCTTT,CASSPNLRGLKNTEAFF
TRBD2,NA,TRBV18,TRBJ2-2,TGTGCCAGCTCATCCGGGACTAGCGGTTACACCGGGGAGCTGTTTTTT,CASSSGTSGYTGELFF
NA,NA,TRBV6-1,TRBJ2-7,TGTGCCAGCAGTGAAGCGGGCCGGGGGGAGCAGTACTTC,CASSEAGRGEQYF
NA,NA,TRBV12-3/TRBV12-4,TRBJ2-5,TGTGCCAGCAGCCGGACTTACCAAGAGACCCAGTACTTC,CASSRTYQETQYF
TRBD2,few,TRBV27,TRBJ2-1,TGTGCCAGCAGTTTCAGAGCGGGAAACTACAATGAGCAGTTCTTC,CASSFRAGNYNEQFF
NA,NA,TRBV20-1,TRBJ1-2,TGCAGTGCTAGACTGACTTATGGCTACACCTTC,CSARLTYGYTF
TRBD2,NA,TRBV7-9,TRBJ2-1,TGTGCCAGCAGCCCGGGACTAGCGGGGGGCTATGAGCAGTTCTTC,CASSPGLAGGYEQFF
TRBD2,NA,TRBV9,TRBJ2-2,TGTGCCAGCAGCCGGGGGCTAGCGGGAGGAGGGACCGGGGAGCTGTTTTTT,CASSRGLAGGGTGELFF
TRBD1,NA,TRBV7-6,TRBJ1-6,TGTGCCAGCAGCCAAAATAGGGGACAGGGTGGTTCACCCCTCCACTTT,CASSQNRGQGGSPLHF
TRBD2,NA,TRBV2,TRBJ2-5,TGTGCCAGCAGTGAGTGGACTAGCAGGGAGACCCAGTACTTC,CASSEWTSRETQYF
NA,once,TRBV5-6,TRBJ1-2,TGTGCCAGCAGCTTAATTGAACACCGAGCGAACTATGGCTACACCTTC,CASSLIEHRANYGYTF
NA,NA,TRBV9,TRBJ1-2,TGTGCCAGCAGCGCCCGAACAGGTCCTAACTATGGCTACACCTTC,CASSARTGPNYGYTF
NA,NA,TRBV7-8,TRBJ1-1,TGTGCCAGCAGCTTGGCGGGATCCATGAACACTGAAGCTTTCTTT,CASSLAGSMNTEAFF
NA,NA,TRBV12-3/TRBV12-4,TRBJ2-2,TGTGCCAGCATGAAGAGGAGGACCGGGGAGCTGTTTTTT,CASMKRRTGELFF
TRBD2,NA,TRBV6-5,TRBJ2-7,TGTGCCAGCCTAGGGGCTAGCGGGGGGTTGTACGAGCAGTACTTC,CASLGASGGLYEQYF
NA,NA,TRBV9,TRBJ2-1,TGTGCCAGCAGCCCCCGCTTAATGAGGGACTCCTACAATGAGCAGTTCTTC,CASSPRLMRDSYNEQFF
TRBD2,NA,TRBV27,TRBJ2-7,TGTGCCAGCAGTCCTCGGGGGGGGGCCTACGAGCAGTACTTC,CASSPRGGAYEQYF
NA,few,TRBV11-3,TRBJ2-7,TGTGCCAGCAGCCTGTCGGCGGGGAGTATTGAGCAGTACTTC,CASSLSAGSIEQYF
TRBD1,NA,TRBV14,TRBJ1-3,TGTGCCAGCAGCCGAGGGACAGCTAGCTATCGCTCTGGAAACACCATATATTTT,CASSRGTASYRSGNTIYF
TRBD2,NA,TRBV7-2,TRBJ2-5,TGTGCCAGCAGCTTAAACCCGGCTAGCGGGGGCCAAGAGACCCAGTACTTC,CASSLNPASGGQETQYF
TRBD2,NA,TRBV5-4,TRBJ2-3,TGTGCCAGCAGCTCGTGGGCGGGAGGGCCAGATACGCAGTATTTT,CASSSWAGGPDTQYF
NA,NA,TRBV7-6,TRBJ1-6,TGTGCCAGCAGCTTAGATCCAGGGAAAGGGTCACCCCTCCACTTT,CASSLDPGKGSPLHF
TRBD1,NA,TRBV24-1,TRBJ1-1,TGTGCCACCAGTGGACCGTCGAGGGGGCCGAACACTGAAGCTTTCTTT,CATSGPSRGPNTEAFF
TRBD2,once,TRBV7-8,TRBJ2-1,TGTGCCAGCAGCTTAGTGGGGACTAGCGGGACTAATGAGCAGTTCTTC,CASSLVGTSGTNEQFF
NA,NA,TRBV19,TRBJ2-6,TGTGCCAGTAGTATCGCGCGGGAATCTGGGGCCAACGTCCTGACTTTC,CASSIARESGANVLTF
NA,NA,TRBV24-1,TRBJ2-3,TGTGCCACCAGTGATTTGGGGCAGAGCACAGATACGCAGTATTTT,CATSDLGQSTDTQYF
TRBD1,NA,TRBV3-1/TRBV3-2,TRBJ1-5,TGTGCCAGCAGCGGGACAGGGAGGTTCAATCAGCCCCAGCATTTT,CASSGTGRFNQPQHF
NA,NA,TRBV6-5,TRBJ1-1,TGTGCCAGCAGTTACAGTCAGGCAATATACACTGAAGCTTTCTTT,CASSYSQAIYTEAFF
NA,NA,TRBV6-6,TRBJ1-4,TGTGCCAGTCAGGCGCCCGGCGCGGGTGAAAAACTGTTTTTT,CASQAPGAGEKLFF
TRBD1,NA,TRBV6-5,TRBJ1-6,TGTGCCAGCAGTTCGACAGGGCGGTTTCGTTCACCCCTCCACTTT,CASSSTGRFRSPLHF
NA,NA,TRBV6-5,TRBJ2-5,TGTGCCAGCAGTCCCCAAATCCAAGAGACCCAGTACTTC,CASSPQIQETQYF
NA,NA,TRBV7-3,TRBJ2-1,TGTGCCAGCAGCCGAGGGCTCCTACCTAATGAGCAGTTCTTC,CASSRGLLPNEQFF
NA,once,TRBV6-6,TRBJ1-5,TGTGCCAGCAGTTACAGGGAGCGCCAGCCCCAGCATTTT,CASSYRERQPQHF
TRBD1,once,TRBV30,TRBJ2-3,TGTGCCTGGAGTGAGGGGGCCCGGGGATATACGCAGTATTTT,CAWSEGARGYTQYF
NA,few,TRBV11-2,TRBJ1-5,TGTGCCAGCAGCTTGGATCGGGAAAGGGCTCAGCCCCAGCATTTT,CASSLDRERAQPQHF